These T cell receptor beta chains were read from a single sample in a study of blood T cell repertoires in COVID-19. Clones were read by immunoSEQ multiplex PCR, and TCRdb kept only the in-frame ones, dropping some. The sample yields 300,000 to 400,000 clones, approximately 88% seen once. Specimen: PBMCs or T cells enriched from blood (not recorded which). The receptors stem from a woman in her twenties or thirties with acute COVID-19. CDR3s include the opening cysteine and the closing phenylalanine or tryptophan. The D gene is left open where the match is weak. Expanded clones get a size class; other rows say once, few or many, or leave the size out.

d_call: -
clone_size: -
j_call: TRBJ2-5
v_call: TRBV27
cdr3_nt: TGTGCCAGCAGTTTCAGGGCTCAAGAGACCCAGTACTTC
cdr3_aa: CASSFRAQETQYF

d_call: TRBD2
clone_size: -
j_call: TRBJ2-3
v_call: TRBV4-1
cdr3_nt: TGCGCCAGCAGCCAAGTTTTCAGCGGGGGGTCCACAGATACGCAGTATTTT
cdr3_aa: CASSQVFSGGSTDTQYF

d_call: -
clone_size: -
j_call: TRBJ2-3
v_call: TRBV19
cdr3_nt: TGTGCCAGTAGTGCCTCGCCTAGCTCGGACACAGATACGCAGTATTTT
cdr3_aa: CASSASPSSDTDTQYF

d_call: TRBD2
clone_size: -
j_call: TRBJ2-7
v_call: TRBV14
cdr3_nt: TGTGCCAGCAGCCAACTTGGGACTAGCGGGGGCTACGAGCAGTACTTC
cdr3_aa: CASSQLGTSGGYEQYF

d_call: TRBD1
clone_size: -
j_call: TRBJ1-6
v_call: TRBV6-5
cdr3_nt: TGTGCCAGCGGTACAGGGGTTGTTTTGAATTCACCCCTCCACTTT
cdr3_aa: CASGTGVVLNSPLHF

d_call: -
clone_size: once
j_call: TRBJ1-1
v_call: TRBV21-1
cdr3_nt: TGTGCCAGCAGCGCACAGGGGATGAACACTGAAGCTTTCTTT
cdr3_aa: CASSAQGMNTEAFF

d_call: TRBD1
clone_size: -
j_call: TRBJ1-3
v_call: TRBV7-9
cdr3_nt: TGTGCCAGCAGCCCGACAGGGGCTGGAAACACCATATATTTT
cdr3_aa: CASSPTGAGNTIYF

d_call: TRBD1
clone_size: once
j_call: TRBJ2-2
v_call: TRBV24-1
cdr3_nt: TGTGCCACCCGGGACAGAATCACCGGGGAGCTGTTTTTT
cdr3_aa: CATRDRITGELFF

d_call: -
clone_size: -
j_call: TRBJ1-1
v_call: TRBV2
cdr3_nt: TGTGCCAGCAGTAAATGGCCGGGAGAGGTGAACACTGAAGCTTTCTTT
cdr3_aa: CASSKWPGEVNTEAFF

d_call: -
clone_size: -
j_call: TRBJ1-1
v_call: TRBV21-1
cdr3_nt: TGTGCCAGCAGCAAAGTCTATTTACAGGGTAGCGCTGAAGCTTTCTTT
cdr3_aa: CASSKVYLQGSAEAFF

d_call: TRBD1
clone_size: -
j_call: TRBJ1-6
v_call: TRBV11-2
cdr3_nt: TGTGCCAGCAGCCCGGGGACAGTTGATAATTCACCCCTCCACTTT
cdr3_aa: CASSPGTVDNSPLHF

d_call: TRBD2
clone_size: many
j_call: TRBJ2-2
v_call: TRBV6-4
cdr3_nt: TGTGCCAGCAGTGAAGGACTAGATGGGACCGGGGAGCTGTTTTTT
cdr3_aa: CASSEGLDGTGELFF

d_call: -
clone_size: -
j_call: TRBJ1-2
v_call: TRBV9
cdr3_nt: TGTGCCAGCAGCGTATCCCAGGACTATGGCTACACCTTC
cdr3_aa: CASSVSQDYGYTF

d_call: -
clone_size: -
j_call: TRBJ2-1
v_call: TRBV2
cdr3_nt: TGTGCCAGTAGAGGTCCAGCGACCCAAAATGAGCAGTTCTTC
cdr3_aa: CASRGPATQNEQFF

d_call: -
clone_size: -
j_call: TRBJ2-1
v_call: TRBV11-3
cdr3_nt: TGTGCCAGCAGCGACGAAAGGGGGGGCTCCTACAATGAGCAGTTCTTC
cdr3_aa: CASSDERGGSYNEQFF

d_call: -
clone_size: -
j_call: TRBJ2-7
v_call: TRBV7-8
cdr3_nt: TGTGCCAGCAGCTTAACGGCGGGGACCTACGAGCAGTACTTC
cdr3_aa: CASSLTAGTYEQYF

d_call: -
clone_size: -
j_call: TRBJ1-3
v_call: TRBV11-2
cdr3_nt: TGTGCCAGCAGCTTCGGTACTAGCTCTGGAAACACCATATATTTT
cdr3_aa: CASSFGTSSGNTIYF

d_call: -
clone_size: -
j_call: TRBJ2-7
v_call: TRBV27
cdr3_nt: TGTGCCAGCAGTTTATCGGTCGACAGCTCCTACGAGCAGTACTTC
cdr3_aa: CASSLSVDSSYEQYF

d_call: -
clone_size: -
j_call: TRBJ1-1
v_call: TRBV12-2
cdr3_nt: TGTGCAAGTCGCTTAGGACGGGACAGGGGTTGGAACACTGAAGCTTTCTTT
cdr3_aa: CASRLGRDRGWNTEAFF

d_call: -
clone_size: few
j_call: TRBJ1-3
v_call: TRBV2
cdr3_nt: TGTGCCAGCAGTGAAAAATACCGACAAAACTCTGGAAACACCATATATTTT
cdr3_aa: CASSEKYRQNSGNTIYF

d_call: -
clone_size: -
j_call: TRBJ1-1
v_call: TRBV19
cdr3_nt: TGTGCCAGTAGTATAGATACCCCCACAGGGACGGATACTGAAGCTTTCTTT
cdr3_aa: CASSIDTPTGTDTEAFF

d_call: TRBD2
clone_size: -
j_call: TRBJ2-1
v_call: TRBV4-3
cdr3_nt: TGCGCCAGCAGCCAAGATCCCCTAGCGGGGGGGCTCGATGAGCAGTTCTTC
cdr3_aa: CASSQDPLAGGLDEQFF

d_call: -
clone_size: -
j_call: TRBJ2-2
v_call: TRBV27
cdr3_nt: TGTGCCAGCAGTTTAGTGTACGGGGAGCTGTTTTTT
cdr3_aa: CASSLVYGELFF

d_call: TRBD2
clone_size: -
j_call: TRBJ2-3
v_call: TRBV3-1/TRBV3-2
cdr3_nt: TGTGCCAGCAGCCAAGATCGGACTAGCGGGGGAGATACGCAGTATTTT
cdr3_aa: CASSQDRTSGGDTQYF

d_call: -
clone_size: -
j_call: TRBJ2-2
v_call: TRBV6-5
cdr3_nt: TGTGCCAGCAGTTACTTTCCAGAGAACACCGGGGAGCTGTTTTTT
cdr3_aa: CASSYFPENTGELFF

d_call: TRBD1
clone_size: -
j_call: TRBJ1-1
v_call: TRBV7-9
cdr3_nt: TGTGCCAGCAGCCCCCGGGACAGGGGCCCTGAAGCTTTCTTT
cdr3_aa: CASSPRDRGPEAFF

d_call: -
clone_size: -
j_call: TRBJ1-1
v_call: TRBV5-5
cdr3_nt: TGTGCCAGCAGCACAGGGTTATACACTGAAGCTTTCTTT
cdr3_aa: CASSTGLYTEAFF

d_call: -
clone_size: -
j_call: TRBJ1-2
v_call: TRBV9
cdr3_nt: TGTGCCAGCAGCGTAGAAGCCCGAGGGATTAACTATGGCTACACCTTC
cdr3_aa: CASSVEARGINYGYTF

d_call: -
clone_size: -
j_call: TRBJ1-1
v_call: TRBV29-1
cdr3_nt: TGCAGCGCCGGAAACAGCTTGAACACTGAAGCTTTCTTT
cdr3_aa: CSAGNSLNTEAFF

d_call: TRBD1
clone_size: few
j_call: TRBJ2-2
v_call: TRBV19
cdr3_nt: TGTGCCAGTAGGTGGGACAGTCGGCCCGGGGAGCTGTTTTTT
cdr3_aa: CASRWDSRPGELFF

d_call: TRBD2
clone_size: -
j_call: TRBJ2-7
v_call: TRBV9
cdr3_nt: TGTGCCAGCAGCGTAGCAGCGGGGGGAATCTACGAGCAGTACTTC
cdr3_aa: CASSVAAGGIYEQYF

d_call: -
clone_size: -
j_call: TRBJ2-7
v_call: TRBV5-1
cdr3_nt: TGCGCCAGCAGCTTTTCGTCGGGAGCCTACGAGCAGTACTTC
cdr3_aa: CASSFSSGAYEQYF

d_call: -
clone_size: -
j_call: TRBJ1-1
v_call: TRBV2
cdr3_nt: TGTGCCAGCAGTGAGCAGGGGAGCACTGAAGCTTTCTTT
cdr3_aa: CASSEQGSTEAFF

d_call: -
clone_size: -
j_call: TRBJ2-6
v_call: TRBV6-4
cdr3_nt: TGTGCCAGCAGTGAAGGGGCCCCCTCTGGGGCCAACGTCCTGACTTTC
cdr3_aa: CASSEGAPSGANVLTF

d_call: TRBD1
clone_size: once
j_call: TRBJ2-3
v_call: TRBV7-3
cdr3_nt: TGTGCCAGCAGCCCACTTTTGGGACAGGAAGCCACAGATACGCAGTATTTT
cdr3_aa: CASSPLLGQEATDTQYF

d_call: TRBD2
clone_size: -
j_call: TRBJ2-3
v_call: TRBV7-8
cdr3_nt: TGTGCCAGCAGCTTAACCCCCGGGACTAGCCTTGCAGATACGCAGTATTTT
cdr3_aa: CASSLTPGTSLADTQYF

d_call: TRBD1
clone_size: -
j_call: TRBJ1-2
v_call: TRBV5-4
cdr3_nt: TGTGCCAGCAGCTTGGTACAGGGGGGAAAGGGTGGCTACACCTTC
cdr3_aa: CASSLVQGGKGGYTF

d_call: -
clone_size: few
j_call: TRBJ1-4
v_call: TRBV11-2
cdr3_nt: TGTGCCAGCAGCTTAGTCGGCGGGGCAACTAATGAAAAACTGTTTTTT
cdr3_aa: CASSLVGGATNEKLFF

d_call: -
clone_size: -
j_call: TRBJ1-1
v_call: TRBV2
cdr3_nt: TGTGCCAGCAGTGAACGGTTGGGGGGAAACACTGAAGCTTTCTTT
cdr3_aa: CASSERLGGNTEAFF

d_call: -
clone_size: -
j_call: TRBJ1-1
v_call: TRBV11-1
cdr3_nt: TGTGCCAGCAGCCGAGCCGGGGGGACTGAAGCTTTCTTT
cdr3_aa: CASSRAGGTEAFF

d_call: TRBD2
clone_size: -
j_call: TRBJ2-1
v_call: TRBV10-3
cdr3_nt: TGTGCCATCAGGGCGGGGGGGGATGAGCAGTTCTTC
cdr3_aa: CAIRAGGDEQFF

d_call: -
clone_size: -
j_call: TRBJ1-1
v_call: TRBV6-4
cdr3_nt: TGTGCCAGCAGTGTGAGGGAGAACACTGAAGCTTTCTTT
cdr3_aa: CASSVRENTEAFF